The sequence of this T cell receptor (beta chain) was determined in a study of blood T cell repertoires in COVID-19. At the level of the study: The United States, Italy and Spain were the sources of the acute and convalescent COVID-19 samples. From T cells, B-cell-depleted T cells, or PBMCs came the material, which was cDNA or gDNA.

Some clones are missing from TCRdb's copy, which holds only in-frame ones; the method was immunoSEQ multiplex PCR. The data hold some 240,000 clones, with over 70% observed a single time. The V end lost 2 bases, the J end lost 3 bases, and 12 bases lay between the germline ends. Germline CDR1 is KGHSH and CDR2 is LQKENI. CDR3 size: 15 residues. Those who participated ranged in age from about 18 to 89 years and resided in 20 to 30 US areas. Up to 2 weeks before entering the study, exposed participants had met a COVID-19 case. This receptor was identified in a woman between 35 and 50 years old who had been exposed to COVID-19. The chain uses TRBV18 and TRBJ2-3; D might be TRBD1 (5 bases). The sample taken for sequencing was PBMCs or T cells enriched from blood (not recorded which). The CDR3 protein is CASSPYRTPTDTQYF. CDR3 bases: TGTGCCAGCTCACCATACAGGACCCCTACAGATACGCAGTATTTT.